The clone carrying this T cell receptor (beta chain) was seen a few times. Its cognate antigen is unknown. This record comes from a study of identical twins. Broader study findings: Models underestimated how often monozygotic twins shared out-of-frame TCR alpha. One should note that invariant MAIT and iNKT cells could partly confound zero-insertion analyses. There were fewer insertions in abundant cord blood beta clonotypes, but memory repertoires showed no such pattern.

There were only healthy Caucasians among the donors. TCRdb redid the calling of the 5' RACE reads with MiXCR, one entry per CDR3 protein. The sample contains about 470,000 distinct CDR3 sequences, around 24% of which appear only once. This sample was also put to use in a study of T cells expressing NK-cell markers.

Material: CD4+ T cells sorted from blood. The receptor's source is a woman between 18 and 30 years old in good health.

The CDR3 DNA reads as TGCAGTGCTAGTGGACCGGGATCTCAAGAGACCCAGTACTTC. Its translation: CSASGPGSQETQYF. The genes are TRBV20-1 and TRBJ2-5; tentative D call: TRBD2 (5 bases). The CDR3 is 14 amino acids. V lost 3 bases and J lost 2, with 13 bases in between. Germline V gene data show CDR1 as DFQATT and CDR2 as SNEGSKA (reference sequence).